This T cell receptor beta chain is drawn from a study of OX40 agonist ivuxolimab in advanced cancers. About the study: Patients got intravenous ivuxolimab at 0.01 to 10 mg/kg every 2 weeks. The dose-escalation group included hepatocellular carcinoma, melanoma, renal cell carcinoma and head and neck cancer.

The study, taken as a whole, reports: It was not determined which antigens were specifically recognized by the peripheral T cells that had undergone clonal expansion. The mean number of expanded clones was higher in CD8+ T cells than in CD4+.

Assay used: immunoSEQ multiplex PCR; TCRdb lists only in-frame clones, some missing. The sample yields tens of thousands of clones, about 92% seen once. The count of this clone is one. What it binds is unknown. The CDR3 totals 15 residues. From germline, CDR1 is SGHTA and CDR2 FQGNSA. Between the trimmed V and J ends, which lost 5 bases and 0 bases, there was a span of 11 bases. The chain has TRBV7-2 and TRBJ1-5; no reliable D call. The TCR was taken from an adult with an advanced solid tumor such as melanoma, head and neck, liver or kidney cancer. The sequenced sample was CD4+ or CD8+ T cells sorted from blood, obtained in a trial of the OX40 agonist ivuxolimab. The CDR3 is CASSPMAGSNQPQHF. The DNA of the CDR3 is TGTGCCAGCAGCCCCATGGCCGGTAGCAATCAGCCCCAGCATTTT.